These T cell receptor beta chains were read from a single sample in a study of OX40 agonist ivuxolimab in advanced cancers. Repertoires were generated with immunoSEQ multiplex PCR, while TCRdb's copy carries only in-frame clones and drops some. This table has fewer than 70,000 clones, roughly nine tenths appearing once. This material consisted of CD4+ or CD8+ T cells sorted from blood, taken in a trial of the OX40 agonist ivuxolimab. These receptors were collected from an adult with an advanced solid tumor such as melanoma, head and neck, liver or kidney cancer. Both conserved end residues are part of each CDR3. The D gene is left open where the match is weak. Expanded clones are given a class, and other clones once, few, many or no size at all.

V gene	D gene	J gene	clone size	CDR3 DNA	CDR3 protein
TRBV5-1	-	TRBJ1-1	-	TGCGCCAGCAGCTTGGGTCTGGTACAGGGGAACACTGAAGCTTTCTTT	CASSLGLVQGNTEAFF
TRBV7-2	TRBD2	TRBJ2-7	-	TGTGCCAGCGGCCGACTAGCGGTTTCCTACGAGCAGTACTTC	CASGRLAVSYEQYF
TRBV6-6	-	TRBJ2-3	-	TGTGCCAGCAGTTTAGGGGGAAGCACAGATACGCAGTATTTT	CASSLGGSTDTQYF
TRBV6-1	-	TRBJ2-5	-	TGTGCCATCTGGAGAGGGGAGACCCAGTACTTC	CAIWRGETQYF
TRBV27	TRBD1	TRBJ1-2	-	TGTGCCAGCAGTGACAGGGCGAACGACTACACCTTC	CASSDRANDYTF
TRBV19	-	TRBJ1-2	-	TGTGCCATCTCCCGGGACTTCGATGGCTACACCTTC	CAISRDFDGYTF
TRBV6-5	-	TRBJ2-7	-	TGTGCCAGCAGTTCCCCGGCAGGGCTTGAGCAGTACTTC	CASSSPAGLEQYF
TRBV5-6	-	TRBJ2-7	-	TGTGCCAGCAGCTTGGCCCGGGTCGGGACGCGCGAGCAGTACTTC	CASSLARVGTREQYF
TRBV6-5	TRBD1	TRBJ1-2	-	TGTGCCAGCAGTTACGGGGGACAGGGGCCATCCACCTTC	CASSYGGQGPSTF
TRBV25-1	TRBD1	TRBJ2-7	-	TGTGCCAGCAGTGAGGGACAGGGGATACCCTACGAGCAGTACTTC	CASSEGQGIPYEQYF
TRBV7-2	-	TRBJ1-1	-	TGTGCCAGCAGCGTACTGAGGACTGAAGCTTTCTTT	CASSVLRTEAFF
TRBV7-6	-	TRBJ2-1	-	TGTGCCAGCAGCTTAGGTTCCAACAATGAGCAGTTCTTC	CASSLGSNNEQFF
TRBV4-2	-	TRBJ1-4	once	TGTGCCAGCAGCCAAGCATACCTAGAGGGGGGTAATGAAAAACTGTTTTTT	CASSQAYLEGGNEKLFF
TRBV6-1	-	TRBJ1-5	-	TGTGCCAGCAGTGAAGCCTACAGATATCAGCCCCAGCATTTT	CASSEAYRYQPQHF
TRBV18	-	TRBJ1-6	-	TGTGCCAGCTCACCCGAGGGCCGGGGATCACCCCTCCACTTT	CASSPEGRGSPLHF
TRBV5-1	-	TRBJ2-3	-	TGCGCCAGCAGCTTGACTAGGCAGGGCACAGATACGCAGTATTTT	CASSLTRQGTDTQYF
TRBV5-6	TRBD1	TRBJ2-7	-	TGTGCCAGCAGGGGGACAGGTGATACCTACGAGCAGTACTTC	CASRGTGDTYEQYF
TRBV7-8	TRBD1	TRBJ1-3	-	TGTGCCAGCAGCGCTGACAGGGCTCTTCGTGGAAACACCATATATTTT	CASSADRALRGNTIYF
TRBV19	-	TRBJ1-2	-	TGTGCCAGTAGTCAATCAAGGGGGATAACTAACTATGGCTACACCTTC	CASSQSRGITNYGYTF
TRBV5-6	-	TRBJ1-6	-	TGTGCCAGCAGCTTGGTGGAGGGTAGAAATTCACCCCTCCACTTT	CASSLVEGRNSPLHF
TRBV6-5	TRBD1	TRBJ1-5	-	TGTGCCAGCAGAACAGGGGGTCGGGATCAGCCCCAGCATTTT	CASRTGGRDQPQHF
TRBV5-6	TRBD1	TRBJ2-7	-	TGTGCCAGCAGGGGACAGGGTGGGTCGTACGAGCAGTACTTC	CASRGQGGSYEQYF
TRBV18	TRBD1	TRBJ1-5	-	TGTGCCAGCTCACCGGGACAGATGGTTAATCAGCCCCAGCATTTT	CASSPGQMVNQPQHF
TRBV6-6	-	TRBJ1-6	-	TGTGCCAGCAGGGGTGAGGGGTTCTCACCCCTCCACTTT	CASRGEGFSPLHF
TRBV18	TRBD1	TRBJ1-1	-	TGTGCCAGCTCACCACCGGACAGGGTCAGGGACACTGAAGCTTTCTTT	CASSPPDRVRDTEAFF
TRBV5-4	-	TRBJ2-5	few	TGTGCCAGCAGCTTGGCGGCAGCCCAAGAGACCCAGTACTTC	CASSLAAAQETQYF
TRBV6-6	TRBD1	TRBJ1-4	-	TGTGCCAGCAGTTACGCAGGGGGCGCTTCTCGGGAAAAACTGTTTTTT	CASSYAGGASREKLFF
TRBV7-6	-	TRBJ1-3	-	TGTGCCAGCAGCTTAGGACAGAGAAACACCATATATTTT	CASSLGQRNTIYF
TRBV7-9	-	TRBJ2-5	-	TGTGCCAGCAGCCCCCAAGAGACCCAGTACTTC	CASSPQETQYF
TRBV29-1	TRBD1	TRBJ2-3	once	TGCAGCGTGGGACAGGGCAGCACAGATACGCAGTATTTT	CSVGQGSTDTQYF
TRBV12-5	TRBD2	TRBJ2-1	-	TGTGCTAGTGCATTAGCGGGAGTATTCAATGAGCAGTTCTTC	CASALAGVFNEQFF
TRBV28	-	TRBJ2-5	once	TGTGCCAGCAGGGGAGAGACCCAGTACTTC	CASRGETQYF
TRBV7-9	TRBD2	TRBJ2-5	few	TGTGCCAGCAGCTCAAGGAGCGGGGAGGAGACCCAGTACTTC	CASSSRSGEETQYF
TRBV7-3	-	TRBJ2-3	-	TGTGCCAGCAGCTTAAGAGGAAGAGATACGCAGTATTTT	CASSLRGRDTQYF
TRBV5-1	TRBD1	TRBJ2-3	-	TGCGCCAGCAGCGGAACCCTGCTCGGGACAGGGTTTACTACTAGCACAGATACGCAGTATTTT	CASSGTLLGTGFTTSTDTQYF
TRBV5-1	TRBD1	TRBJ2-7	few	TGCGCCAGCAGCGTGGGACAGGGAGCCTCCTACGAGCAGTACTTC	CASSVGQGASYEQYF
TRBV11-3	-	TRBJ2-7	-	TGTGCCAGCAGCTTAGTTGGGGGCGAGCAGTACTTC	CASSLVGGEQYF
TRBV7-9	-	TRBJ2-7	-	TGTGCCAGCAGCTTAGCTTCCCTGACAGGATCCTACGAGCAGTACTTC	CASSLASLTGSYEQYF
TRBV5-1	-	TRBJ2-5	-	TGCGCCAGCAGTGTAGGAGTGTACCAAGAGACCCAGTACTTC	CASSVGVYQETQYF
TRBV5-4	TRBD2	TRBJ2-3	-	TGTGCCAGCAGCTTGGAGACGGGGGGGCCTACAGATACGCAGTATTTT	CASSLETGGPTDTQYF
TRBV13	TRBD1	TRBJ1-3	-	TGTGCCAGCAGCTTAGGCCCCACAGGGGCAGGAAACACCATATATTTT	CASSLGPTGAGNTIYF
TRBV11-2	TRBD2	TRBJ2-7	-	TGTGCCAGCAGCTTACTACTAGCGGGGAGCTCCTACGAGCAGTACTTC	CASSLLLAGSSYEQYF
TRBV11-3	-	TRBJ1-1	-	TGTGCCAGCAGTACCGGACTGAACACTGAAGCTTTCTTT	CASSTGLNTEAFF
TRBV5-6	-	TRBJ1-3	-	TGTGCCAGCAGCCCCGCAGGGGCGCAAGGAAACACCATATATTTT	CASSPAGAQGNTIYF
TRBV5-1	-	TRBJ2-3	-	TGCGCCAGCTTGGGGCAGCTCACAGATACGCAGTATTTT	CASLGQLTDTQYF
TRBV7-3	TRBD1	TRBJ2-1	-	TGTGCCAGCAGCCCGGCCGGGACAGGGGCGTACAATGAGCAGTTCTTC	CASSPAGTGAYNEQFF
TRBV5-1	-	TRBJ1-1	-	TGCGCAAGCCGAGGAGGCCAGCCGAACACTGAAGCTTTCTTT	CASRGGQPNTEAFF
TRBV18	TRBD1	TRBJ2-7	-	TGTGCCAGCTCACGGGGACAGGTGTTTGAGCAGTACTTC	CASSRGQVFEQYF
TRBV9	-	TRBJ1-4	-	TGTGCCAGCAGCGTCTCTGCAACTAATGAAAAACTGTTTTTT	CASSVSATNEKLFF
TRBV7-2	-	TRBJ2-1	-	TGTGCCAGCAGCGATGGACAACTCCAACGCGCCGGGCAGTTCTTC	CASSDGQLQRAGQFF
TRBV27	TRBD1	TRBJ1-4	-	TGTGCCAGCAGTTTTCGTTTAGGCAGGGGGCAAGAAAAACTGTTTTTT	CASSFRLGRGQEKLFF
TRBV6-5	TRBD1	TRBJ1-4	-	TGTGCCAGCAGTATGGGACAGCGTGAAAAACTGTTTTTT	CASSMGQREKLFF
TRBV27	-	TRBJ1-1	-	TGTGCCAGCAGTTTAGGGTTGATGGGGGGGGACACTGAAGCTTTCTTT	CASSLGLMGGDTEAFF
TRBV7-8	-	TRBJ1-2	few	TGTGCCAGCAGCCCAAGGGGGAGTTACGGCTACACCTTC	CASSPRGSYGYTF